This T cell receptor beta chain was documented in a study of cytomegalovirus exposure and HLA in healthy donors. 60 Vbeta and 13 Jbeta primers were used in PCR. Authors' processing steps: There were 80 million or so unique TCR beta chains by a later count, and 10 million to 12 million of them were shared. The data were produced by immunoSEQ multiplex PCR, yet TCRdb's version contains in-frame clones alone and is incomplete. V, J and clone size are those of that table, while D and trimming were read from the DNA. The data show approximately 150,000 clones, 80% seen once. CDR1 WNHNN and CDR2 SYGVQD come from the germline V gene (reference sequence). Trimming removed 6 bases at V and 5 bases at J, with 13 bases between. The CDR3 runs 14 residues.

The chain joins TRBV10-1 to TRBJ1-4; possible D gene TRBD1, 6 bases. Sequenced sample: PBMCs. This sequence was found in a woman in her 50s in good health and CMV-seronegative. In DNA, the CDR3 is TGCGCCAGCAGCCTAGGGGGAGAGAATGAAAAACTGTTTTTT. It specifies CASSLGGENEKLFF.